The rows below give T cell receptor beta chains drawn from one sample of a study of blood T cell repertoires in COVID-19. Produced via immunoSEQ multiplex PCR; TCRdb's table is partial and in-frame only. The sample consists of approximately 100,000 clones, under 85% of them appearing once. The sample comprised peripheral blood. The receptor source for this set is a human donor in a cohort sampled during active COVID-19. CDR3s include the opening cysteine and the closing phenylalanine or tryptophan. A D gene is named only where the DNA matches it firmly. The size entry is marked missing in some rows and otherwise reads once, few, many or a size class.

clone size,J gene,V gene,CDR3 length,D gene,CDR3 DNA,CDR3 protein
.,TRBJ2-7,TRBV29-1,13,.,TGCAGCGTTTTCACAGGGAATAACTACGAGCAGTACTTC,CSVFTGNNYEQYF
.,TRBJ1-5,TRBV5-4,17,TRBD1,TGTGCCAGCAGCTTGGGGGGACAGGGGGCAGTTGGGCAGCCCCAGCATTTT,CASSLGGQGAVGQPQHF
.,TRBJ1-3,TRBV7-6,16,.,TGTGCCAGCAGCTTAGCCGCGGGGGGGGCTGGAAACACCATATATTTT,CASSLAAGGAGNTIYF
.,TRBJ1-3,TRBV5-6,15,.,TGTGCCAGCAGCGGAAGGGGTTTCGGTGGAAACACCATATATTTT,CASSGRGFGGNTIYF
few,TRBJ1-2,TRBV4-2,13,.,TGTGCCAGCAGCCAAGTGGGAGTGGAGGGCTACACCTTC,CASSQVGVEGYTF
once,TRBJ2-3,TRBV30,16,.,TGTGCCTGGAGTGTACGAGTAAACCGTTACACAGATACGCAGTATTTT,CAWSVRVNRYTDTQYF
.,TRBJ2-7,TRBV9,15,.,TGTGCCAGCAGCGACGATGCACTAAGAAACTCCAAGCAGTACTTC,CASSDDALRNSKQYF
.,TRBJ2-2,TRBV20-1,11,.,TGCAGTGCAAACTCCTGGGGGGAGCTGTTTTTT,CSANSWGELFF
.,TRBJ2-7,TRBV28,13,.,TGTGCCAGCAGTCCCCCGTCTTCCTACGAGCAGTACTTC,CASSPPSSYEQYF
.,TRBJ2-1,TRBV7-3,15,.,TGTGCCAGCAGCCCAGGGCGAGGCCTGCAAGTGGAGCAGTTCTTC,CASSPGRGLQVEQFF
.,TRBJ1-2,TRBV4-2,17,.,TGTGCCAGCAGCCAGGAGTCCAACAGGTGGCCTAACTATGGCTACACCTTC,CASSQESNRWPNYGYTF
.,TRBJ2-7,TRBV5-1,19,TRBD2,TGCGCCAGCAGCGGAAGGGAACTAGCGGGGGGGCCGGCTTACTACGAGCAGTACTTC,CASSGRELAGGPAYYEQYF
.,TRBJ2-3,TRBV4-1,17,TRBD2,TGCGCCAGCAGCCAAGAGGCCGGGACTAGGATCACAGATACGCAGTATTTT,CASSQEAGTRITDTQYF
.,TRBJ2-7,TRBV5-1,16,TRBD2,TGCGCCAGCAGCTCGACAGCGGGGGGGCTGTCCTACGAGCAGTACTTC,CASSSTAGGLSYEQYF
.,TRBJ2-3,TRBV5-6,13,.,TGTGCCAGCAGCTTCTTTAGCACAGATACGCAGTATTTT,CASSFFSTDTQYF
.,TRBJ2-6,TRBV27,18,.,TGTGCCAGCAGTTTAATTCCAGGGGGGTACTCTGGGGCCAACGTCCTGACTTTC,CASSLIPGGYSGANVLTF
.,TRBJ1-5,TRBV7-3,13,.,TGTGCCAGCAGCTTAAACGGGGATCAGCCCCAGCATTTT,CASSLNGDQPQHF
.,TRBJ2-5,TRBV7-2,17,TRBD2,TGTGCCAGCAACCCCGGACTAGCGGGGGGTCAGGTGGAGACCCAGTACTTC,CASNPGLAGGQVETQYF
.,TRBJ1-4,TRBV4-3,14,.,TGCGCCAGCAGCCAGAGAAGGAGGAATGAAAAACTGTTTTTT,CASSQRRRNEKLFF
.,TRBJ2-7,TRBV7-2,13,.,TGTGCCAGCAGCTTAGGACGGGAGTACGAGCAGTACTTC,CASSLGREYEQYF
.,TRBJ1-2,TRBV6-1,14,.,TGTGCCAGCAGTGAAGAAGGGGGAAGGGACGGCTACACCTTC,CASSEEGGRDGYTF
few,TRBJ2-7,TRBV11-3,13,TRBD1,TGTGCCAGCAGCCCGCGACAGGGGTACGAGCAGTACTTC,CASSPRQGYEQYF
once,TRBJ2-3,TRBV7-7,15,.,TGTGCCAGCAGCTTTGGGGGGACAGATACAGATACGCAGTATTTT,CASSFGGTDTDTQYF
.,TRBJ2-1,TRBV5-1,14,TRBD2,TGCGCCAGCAGCCGCGGGAGGGCCGTTTGGGAGCAGTTCTTC,CASSRGRAVWEQFF
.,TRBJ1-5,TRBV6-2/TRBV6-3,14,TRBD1,TGTGCCAGCAGCAAAACAGGGGGCGGTCAGCCCCAGCATTTT,CASSKTGGGQPQHF
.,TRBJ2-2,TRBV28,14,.,TGTGCCAGCAGGTTGGACAGGAACACCGGGGAGCTGTTTTTT,CASRLDRNTGELFF
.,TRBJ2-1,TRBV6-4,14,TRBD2,TGTGCCAGCAGTGTTAGCGGGAGGACGAATGAGCAGTTCTTC,CASSVSGRTNEQFF
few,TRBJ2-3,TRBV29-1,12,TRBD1,TGCAGCGTAGGGACAGGGGCAGATACGCAGTATTTT,CSVGTGADTQYF
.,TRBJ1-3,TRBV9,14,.,TGTGCCAGCAGCGCAGGGGACCCTGGAAACACCATATATTTT,CASSAGDPGNTIYF
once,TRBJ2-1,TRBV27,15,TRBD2,TGTGCCAGCAGTTCATTAGCGGGAGGGATGAATGAGCAGTTCTTC,CASSSLAGGMNEQFF
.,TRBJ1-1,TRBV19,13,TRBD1,TGTGCCAGTTTGGGGACAGGGGGCACTGAAGCTTTCTTT,CASLGTGGTEAFF
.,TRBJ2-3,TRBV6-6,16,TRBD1,TGTGCCAGCAACCCAACCGTTACAGGGGGCACAGATACGCAGTATTTT,CASNPTVTGGTDTQYF
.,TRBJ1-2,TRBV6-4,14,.,TGTGCCACGGTTTGGGGGGAGGCAAGGTATGGCTACACCTTC,CATVWGEARYGYTF
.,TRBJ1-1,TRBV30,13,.,TGTGCCTGGAGTTCGGGACAGAACACTGAAGCTTTCTTT,CAWSSGQNTEAFF
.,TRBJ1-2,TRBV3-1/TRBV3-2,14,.,TGTGCCAGCAGCCAAGGGGCAGGGCGGAATGGCTACACCTTC,CASSQGAGRNGYTF
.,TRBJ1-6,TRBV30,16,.,TGTGCCTGGAGTACCCCTTGGGCCCGGGGGAATTCACCCCTCCACTTT,CAWSTPWARGNSPLHF
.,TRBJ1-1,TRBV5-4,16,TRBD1,TGTGCCAGCAACCCCGGGGACAGGGCCCGAGGCACTGAAGCTTTCTTT,CASNPGDRARGTEAFF
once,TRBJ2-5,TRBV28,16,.,TGTGCCAGCAGCCCCGGTTGGGCATCGCAGGTGGAGACCCAGTACTTC,CASSPGWASQVETQYF
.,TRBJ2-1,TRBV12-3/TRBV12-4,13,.,TGTGCCAGCAGTTTGCAGCCTCTAGATGAGCAGTTCTTC,CASSLQPLDEQFF
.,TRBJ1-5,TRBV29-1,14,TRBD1,TGCAGCGTTACAGGACAGGGGGTAGATCAGCCCCAGCATTTT,CSVTGQGVDQPQHF
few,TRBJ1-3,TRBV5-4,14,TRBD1,TGTGCCAGCAGCTCCGGAGGACAGGGAGACACCATATATTTT,CASSSGGQGDTIYF
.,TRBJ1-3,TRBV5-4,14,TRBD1,TGTGCCAGCAGCCTACAGGGGGCTGGAAACACCATATATTTT,CASSLQGAGNTIYF
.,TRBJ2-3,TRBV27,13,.,TGTGCCAGCGGCATTACGACAGGTATCACGCAGTATTTT,CASGITTGITQYF
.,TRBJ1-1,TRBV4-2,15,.,TGTGCCAGCAGCCAAGATAGGAGGACGAACACTGAAGCTTTCTTT,CASSQDRRTNTEAFF
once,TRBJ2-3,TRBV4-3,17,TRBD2,TGCGCCAGCAGCTCCTCTCGACTAGCGGGGAACACAGATACGCAGTATTTT,CASSSSRLAGNTDTQYF
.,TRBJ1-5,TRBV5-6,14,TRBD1,TGTGCCAGCAGCTTCGACAGGGCACATCAGCCCCAGCATTTT,CASSFDRAHQPQHF